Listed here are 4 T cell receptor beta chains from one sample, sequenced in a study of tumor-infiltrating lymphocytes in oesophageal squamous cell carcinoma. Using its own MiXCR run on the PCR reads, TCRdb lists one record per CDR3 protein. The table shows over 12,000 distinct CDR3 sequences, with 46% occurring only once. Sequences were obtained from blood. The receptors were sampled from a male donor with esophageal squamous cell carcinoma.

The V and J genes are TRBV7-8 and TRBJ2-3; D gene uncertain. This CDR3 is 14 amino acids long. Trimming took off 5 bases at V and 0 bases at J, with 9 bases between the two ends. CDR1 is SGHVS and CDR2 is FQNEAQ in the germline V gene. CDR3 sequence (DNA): TGTGCCAGCAGCCGACGGCACAGCACAGATACGCAGTATTTT. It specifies CASSRRHSTDTQYF.

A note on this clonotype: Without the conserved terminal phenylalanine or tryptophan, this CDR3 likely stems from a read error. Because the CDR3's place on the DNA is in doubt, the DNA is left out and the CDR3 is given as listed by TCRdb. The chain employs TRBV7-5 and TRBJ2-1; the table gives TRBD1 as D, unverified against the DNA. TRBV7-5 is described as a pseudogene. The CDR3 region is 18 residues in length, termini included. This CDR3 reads CISVPEAPPDRGYREQYS.

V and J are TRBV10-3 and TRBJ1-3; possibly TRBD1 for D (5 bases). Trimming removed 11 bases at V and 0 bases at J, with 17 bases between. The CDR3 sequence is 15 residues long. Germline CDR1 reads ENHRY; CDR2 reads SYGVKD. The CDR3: CAVSSAGTSGNTIYF. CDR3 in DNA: TGTGCCGTTTCATCTGCAGGGACCTCTGGAAACACCATATATTTT.

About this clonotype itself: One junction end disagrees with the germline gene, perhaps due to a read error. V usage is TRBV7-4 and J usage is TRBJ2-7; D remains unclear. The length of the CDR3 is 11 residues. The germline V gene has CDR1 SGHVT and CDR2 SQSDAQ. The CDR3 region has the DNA TGTGCCAGCAGCTTAGCTCCCCTGAGGTTCTTC. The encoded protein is CASSLAPLRFF.